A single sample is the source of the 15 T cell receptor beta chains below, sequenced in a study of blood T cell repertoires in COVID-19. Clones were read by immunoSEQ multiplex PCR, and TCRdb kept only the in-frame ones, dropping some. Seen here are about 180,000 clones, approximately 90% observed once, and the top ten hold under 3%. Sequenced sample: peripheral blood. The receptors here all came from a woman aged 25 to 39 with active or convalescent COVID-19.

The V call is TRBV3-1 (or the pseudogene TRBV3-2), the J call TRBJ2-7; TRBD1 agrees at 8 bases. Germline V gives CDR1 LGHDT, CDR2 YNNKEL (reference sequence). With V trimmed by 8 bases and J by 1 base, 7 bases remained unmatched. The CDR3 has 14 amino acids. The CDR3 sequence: CASAPGTGSYEQYF. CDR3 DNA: TGTGCCAGCGCCCCCGGGACAGGTTCCTACGAGCAGTACTTC.

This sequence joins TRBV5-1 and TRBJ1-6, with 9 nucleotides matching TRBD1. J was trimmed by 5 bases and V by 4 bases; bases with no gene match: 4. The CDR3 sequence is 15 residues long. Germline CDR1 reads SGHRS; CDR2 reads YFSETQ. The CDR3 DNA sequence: TGCGCCAGCAGCCCGGACAGGGGCAATAATTCACCCCTCCACTTT. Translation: CASSPDRGNNSPLHF.

The CDR3 region is CASSKENYGYTF. CDR3 in DNA: TGTGCCAGCAGCAAGGAGAACTATGGCTACACCTTC. The chain has TRBV5-4 and TRBJ1-2; D remains ambiguous. CDR1 is SGHNT and CDR2 is YYREEE in the germline V gene (reference sequence). Trimming removed 4 bases at V and 2 bases at J, with 6 bases between. The CDR3 is 12 amino acids.

DNA for the CDR3: TGTGCCAGCAGAACAGGACAGGGGGCGCTTACTGAAGCTTTCTTT. Protein product: CASRTGQGALTEAFF. This chain joins TRBV6-5 and TRBJ1-1; 11 nucleotides align to TRBD1. CDR3 length: 15 residues. Germline assignment: CDR1 MNHEY and CDR2 SVGAGI. Unmatched junction bases numbered 8, after V lost 6 bases and J lost 5 bases.

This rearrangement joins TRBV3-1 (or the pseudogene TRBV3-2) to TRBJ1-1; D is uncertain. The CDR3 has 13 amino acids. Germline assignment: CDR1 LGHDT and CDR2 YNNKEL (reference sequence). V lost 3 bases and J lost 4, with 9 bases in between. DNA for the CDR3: TGTGCCAGCAGCCAGTTCCATAGCACTGAAGCTTTCTTT. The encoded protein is CASSQFHSTEAFF.

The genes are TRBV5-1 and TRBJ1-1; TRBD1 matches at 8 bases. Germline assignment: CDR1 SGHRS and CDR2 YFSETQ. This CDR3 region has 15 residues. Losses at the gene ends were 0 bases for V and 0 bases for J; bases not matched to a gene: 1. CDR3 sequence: CASSLAGGMNTEAFF. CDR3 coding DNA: TGCGCCAGCAGCTTGGCAGGGGGCATGAACACTGAAGCTTTCTTT.

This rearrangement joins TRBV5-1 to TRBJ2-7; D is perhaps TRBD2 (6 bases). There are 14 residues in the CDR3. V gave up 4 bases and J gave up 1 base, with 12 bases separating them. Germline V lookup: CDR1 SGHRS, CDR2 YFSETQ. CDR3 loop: CASSQAGLSYEQYF. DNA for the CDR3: TGCGCCAGCAGCCAAGCGGGCCTTTCCTACGAGCAGTACTTC.

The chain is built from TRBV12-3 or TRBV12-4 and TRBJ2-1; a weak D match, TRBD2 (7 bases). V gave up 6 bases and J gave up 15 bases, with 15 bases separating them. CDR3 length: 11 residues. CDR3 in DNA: TGTGCCAGCAGCTTCTACCGGGGGGCGTTCTTC. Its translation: CASSFYRGAFF.

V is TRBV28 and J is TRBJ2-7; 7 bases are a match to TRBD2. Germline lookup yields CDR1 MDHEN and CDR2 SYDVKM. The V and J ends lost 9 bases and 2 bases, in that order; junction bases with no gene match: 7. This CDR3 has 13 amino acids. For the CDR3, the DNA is TGTGCCAGGCTTACTAGCGAACCCTACGAGCAGTACTTC. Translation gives CARLTSEPYEQYF.

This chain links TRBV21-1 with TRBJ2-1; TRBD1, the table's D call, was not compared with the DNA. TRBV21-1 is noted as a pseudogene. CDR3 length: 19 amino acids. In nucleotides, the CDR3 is TGTGCCAGCAGCCCTTACTCAGGGGACCGTATCCAAGCTTACAATGAGCAGTTCTTC. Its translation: CASSPYSGDRIQAYNEQFF.

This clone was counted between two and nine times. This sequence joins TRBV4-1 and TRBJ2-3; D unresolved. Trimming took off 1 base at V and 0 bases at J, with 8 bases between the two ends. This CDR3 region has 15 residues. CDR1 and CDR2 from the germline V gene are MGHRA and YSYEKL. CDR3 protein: CASSQALRSTDTQYF. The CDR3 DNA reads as TGCGCCAGCAGCCAAGCCCTCCGGAGCACAGATACGCAGTATTTT.

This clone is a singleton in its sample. This CDR3 is CASSIDLPRSRGRAHEQYF. The CDR3 coding sequence is TGTGCCAGTAGTATAGATTTACCCCGATCGCGCGGGAGGGCCCACGAGCAGTACTTC. V usage is TRBV19 and J usage is TRBJ2-7; 9 bases line up with TRBD2. The CDR3 runs 19 residues. Trimming at V came to 0 bases and at J to 5 bases, leaving 17 bases not matched to a gene. CDR1 is LNHDA and CDR2 is SQIVND in the germline V gene (reference sequence).

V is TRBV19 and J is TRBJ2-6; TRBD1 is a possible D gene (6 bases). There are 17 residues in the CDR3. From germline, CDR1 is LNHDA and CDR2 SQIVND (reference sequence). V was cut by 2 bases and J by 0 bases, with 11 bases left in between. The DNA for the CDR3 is TGTGCCAGTAGTATAATGGGACACCTCTCTGGGGCCAACGTCCTGACTTTC. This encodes CASSIMGHLSGANVLTF.

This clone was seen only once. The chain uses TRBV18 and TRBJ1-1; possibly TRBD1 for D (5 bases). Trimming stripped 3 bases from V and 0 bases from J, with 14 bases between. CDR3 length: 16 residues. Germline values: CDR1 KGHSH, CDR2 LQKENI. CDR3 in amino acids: CASSPFPTGMNTEAFF. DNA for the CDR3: TGTGCCAGCTCACCGTTCCCCACAGGAATGAACACTGAAGCTTTCTTT. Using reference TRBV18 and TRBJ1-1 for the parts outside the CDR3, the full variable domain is NAGVMQNPRHLVRRRGQEARLRCSPMKGHSHVYWYRQLPEEGLKFMVYLQKENIIDESGMPKERFSAEFPKEGPSILRIQQVVRGDSAAYFCASSPFPTGMNTEAFFGQGTRLTVV.

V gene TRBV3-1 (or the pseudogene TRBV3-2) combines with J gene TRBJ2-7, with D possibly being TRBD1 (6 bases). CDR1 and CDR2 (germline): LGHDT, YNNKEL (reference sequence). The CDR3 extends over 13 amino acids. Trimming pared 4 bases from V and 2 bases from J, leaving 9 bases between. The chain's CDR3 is CASSRGGAYEQYF. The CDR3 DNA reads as TGTGCCAGCAGCCGAGGGGGAGCCTACGAGCAGTACTTC.